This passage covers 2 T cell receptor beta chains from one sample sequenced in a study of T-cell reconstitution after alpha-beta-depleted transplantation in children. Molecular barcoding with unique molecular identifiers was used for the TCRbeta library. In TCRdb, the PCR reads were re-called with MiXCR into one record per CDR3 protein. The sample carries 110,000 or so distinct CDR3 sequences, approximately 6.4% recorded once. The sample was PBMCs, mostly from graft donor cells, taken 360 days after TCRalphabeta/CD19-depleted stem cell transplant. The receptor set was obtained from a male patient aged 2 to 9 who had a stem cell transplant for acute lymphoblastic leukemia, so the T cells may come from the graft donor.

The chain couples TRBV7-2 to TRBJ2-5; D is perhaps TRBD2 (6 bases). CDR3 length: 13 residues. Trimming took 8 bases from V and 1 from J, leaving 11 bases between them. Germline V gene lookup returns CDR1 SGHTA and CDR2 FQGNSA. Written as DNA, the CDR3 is TGTGCCAGCTCGGAGCGGGCCCAAGAGACCCAGTACTTC. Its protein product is CASSERAQETQYF.

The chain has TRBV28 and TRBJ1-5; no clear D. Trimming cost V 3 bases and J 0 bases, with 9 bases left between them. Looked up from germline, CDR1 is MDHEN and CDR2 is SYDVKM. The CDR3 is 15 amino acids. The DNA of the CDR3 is TGTGCCAGCAGTTTTGGCCAGAATAGCAATCAGCCCCAGCATTTT. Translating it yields CASSFGQNSNQPQHF.